These T cell receptor beta chains were read from a single sample in a study of long-term antiretroviral therapy in people with HIV. Profiled with immunoSEQ multiplex PCR; TCRdb holds only in-frame clones, not every one. The table records approximately 16,000 clones, around 83% of them present only once. This sample comprised unsorted PBMCs, obtained 0.5 years after starting antiretroviral therapy. These receptors came from a woman aged 40 to 50 with HIV. The CDR3 runs from the conserved cysteine through the conserved F or W. A D gene is named only where the DNA matches it firmly. Expanded clones get a size class; other rows say once, few or many, or leave the size out.

. | TRBJ2-7 | TRBV10-3 | . | CASYSTNSYEQYF | TGTGCCAGCTACAGCACCAACTCCTACGAGCAGTACTTC
. | TRBJ1-3 | TRBV5-6 | . | CASSLNRWSTIYF | TGTGCCAGCAGCTTGAACAGGTGGAGCACCATATATTTT
. | TRBJ1-5 | TRBV28 | . | CASSFGNQPQHF | TGTGCCAGCAGTTTCGGCAATCAGCCCCAGCATTTT
. | TRBJ2-7 | TRBV5-4 | . | CASSLTGTYSSYEQYF | TGTGCCAGCAGCCTTACCGGGACTTATAGCTCCTACGAGCAGTACTTC
. | TRBJ2-4 | TRBV11-2 | . | CASSLGSVNRDPIQYF | TGTGCCAGCAGCTTAGGAAGTGTGAACAGGGATCCCATTCAGTACTTC
. | TRBJ2-1 | TRBV18 | . | CASSPADTEQFF | TGTGCCAGCTCACCGGCAGACACCGAGCAGTTCTTC
. | TRBJ2-2 | TRBV6-5 | once | CASSYLGATTGELFF | TGTGCCAGCAGTTATTTGGGGGCGACGACCGGGGAGCTGTTTTTT
. | TRBJ2-4 | TRBV13 | . | CASSLGTLAKNIQYF | TGTGCCAGCAGCTTAGGAACTTTAGCCAAAAACATTCAGTACTTC
. | TRBJ1-5 | TRBV4-1 | few | CASSQDPWGSNQPQHF | TGCGCCAGCAGCCAAGACCCCTGGGGAAGCAATCAGCCCCAGCATTTT
. | TRBJ1-1 | TRBV6-5 | . | CASISDGNTEAFF | TGTGCCAGCATCTCGGACGGGAACACTGAAGCTTTCTTT
TRBD2 | TRBJ2-2 | TRBV11-2 | once | CASTTSTGLANTGELFF | TGTGCCAGCACCACCTCGACGGGACTAGCGAACACCGGGGAGCTGTTTTTT
. | TRBJ1-1 | TRBV19 | . | CASSIIGENTEAFF | TGTGCCAGTAGTATTATAGGGGAGAACACTGAAGCTTTCTTT
TRBD2 | TRBJ2-7 | TRBV6-5 | . | CASSARGLADYEQYF | TGTGCCAGCAGTGCCCGGGGACTAGCGGACTACGAGCAGTACTTC
TRBD2 | TRBJ2-3 | TRBV7-9 | . | CASSTTIAGPWQGTDTQYF | TGTGCCAGCAGTACCACCATAGCGGGTCCCTGGCAAGGCACAGATACGCAGTATTTT
. | TRBJ1-5 | TRBV6-5 | . | CASSATESNQPQHF | TGTGCCAGCAGTGCGACAGAGAGCAATCAGCCCCAGCATTTT
. | TRBJ1-3 | TRBV4-1 | . | CASSPGGLQTRRGNTIYF | TGCGCCAGCAGCCCCGGGGGTTTGCAAACCAGGCGGGGAAACACCATATATTTT
. | TRBJ1-3 | TRBV18 | . | CASSPSPTGHPGNTIYF | TGTGCCAGCTCACCTTCCCCGACAGGACACCCAGGAAACACCATATATTTT
. | TRBJ2-2 | TRBV27 | . | CAPRGGTQNTGELFF | TGTGCCCCTAGAGGAGGGACACAGAACACCGGGGAGCTGTTTTTT
. | TRBJ2-1 | TRBV7-9 | . | CASSLLGDNEQFF | TGTGCCAGCAGCCTACTGGGGGACAATGAGCAGTTCTTC
. | TRBJ2-7 | TRBV6-5 | . | CASSYHQGYEQYF | TGTGCCAGCAGTTACCATCAGGGTTACGAGCAGTACTTC
. | TRBJ1-1 | TRBV19 | . | CASRSEVSGVMNTEAFF | TGTGCCAGTAGGTCCGAGGTTTCAGGGGTAATGAACACTGAAGCTTTCTTT
. | TRBJ1-2 | TRBV13 | . | CASSYREDYGYTF | TGTGCCAGCAGCTACAGGGAGGACTATGGCTACACCTTC
. | TRBJ2-4 | TRBV18 | . | CASSPGGVDIQYF | TGTGCCAGCTCACCAGGCGGAGTGGACATTCAGTACTTC
. | TRBJ2-1 | TRBV4-1 | . | CASSPRDYNEQFF | TGCGCCAGCAGCCCCCGGGACTACAATGAGCAGTTCTTC
. | TRBJ1-5 | TRBV7-9 | . | CASSTLKGPQHF | TGTGCCAGCAGCACCCTGAAAGGGCCCCAGCATTTT
. | TRBJ1-1 | TRBV28 | . | CASRSYTEAFF | TGTGCCAGCAGATCTTATACTGAAGCTTTCTTT
. | TRBJ2-1 | TRBV5-8 | . | CASSLRVYNEQFF | TGTGCCAGCAGCTTGAGGGTCTACAATGAGCAGTTCTTC
TRBD1 | TRBJ1-2 | TRBV5-4 | . | CASSPLTGGINYGYTF | TGTGCCAGCAGCCCCTTGACAGGGGGCATAAACTATGGCTACACCTTC
TRBD2 | TRBJ2-2 | TRBV11-3 | . | CASSLSRGLADTGELFF | TGTGCCAGCAGCTTATCCCGGGGACTAGCGGACACCGGGGAGCTGTTTTTT
TRBD1 | TRBJ2-7 | TRBV28 | . | CASDSTGIYEQYF | TGTGCCAGCGACTCGACAGGGATCTACGAGCAGTACTTC
. | TRBJ2-5 | TRBV29-1 | . | CSVGVGIETQYF | TGCAGCGTTGGGGTTGGGATCGAGACCCAGTACTTC
. | TRBJ2-1 | TRBV6-5 | once | CASSRQGGTNEQFF | TGTGCCAGCAGTCGACAGGGAGGGACTAATGAGCAGTTCTTC
TRBD2 | TRBJ2-1 | TRBV19 | . | CASSTGTSMYNEQFF | TGTGCCAGTAGCACCGGGACTAGCATGTACAATGAGCAGTTCTTC
. | TRBJ2-7 | TRBV4-3 | . | CASSQEKTYEQYF | TGCGCCAGCAGCCAAGAGAAGACCTACGAGCAGTACTTC
TRBD1 | TRBJ2-5 | TRBV28 | . | CASSFQGAIETQYF | TGTGCCAGCAGTTTCCAGGGGGCGATCGAGACCCAGTACTTC
. | TRBJ1-1 | TRBV15 | . | CATSSGGPTEAFF | TGTGCCACCAGCAGTGGGGGTCCGACCGAAGCTTTCTTT
TRBD2 | TRBJ2-7 | TRBV7-9 | . | CASSLGPGLAGGEQYF | TGTGCCAGCAGCTTAGGACCGGGACTAGCGGGAGGCGAGCAGTACTTC
TRBD1 | TRBJ1-2 | TRBV14 | once | CASSQVQGVGYTF | TGTGCCAGCAGCCAAGTCCAGGGGGTTGGCTACACCTTC
TRBD1 | TRBJ2-7 | TRBV6-5 | once | CASSYPRQGVPHEPYF | TGTGCCAGCAGTTATCCAAGACAGGGAGTGCCCCACGAGCCGTACTTC
TRBD1 | TRBJ2-3 | TRBV7-3 | . | CASSLLDRGQDTQYF | TGTGCCAGCAGCTTATTGGACAGGGGTCAGGATACGCAGTATTTT